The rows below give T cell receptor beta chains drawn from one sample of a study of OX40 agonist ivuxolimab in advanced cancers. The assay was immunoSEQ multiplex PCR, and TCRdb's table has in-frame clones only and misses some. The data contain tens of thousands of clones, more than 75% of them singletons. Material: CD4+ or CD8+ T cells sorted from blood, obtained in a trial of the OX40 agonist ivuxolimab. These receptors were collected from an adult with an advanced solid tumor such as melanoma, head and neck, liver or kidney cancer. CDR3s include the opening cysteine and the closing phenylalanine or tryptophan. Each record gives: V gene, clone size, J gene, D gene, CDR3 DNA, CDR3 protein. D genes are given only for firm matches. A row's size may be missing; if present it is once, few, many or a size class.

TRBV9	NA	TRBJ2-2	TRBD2	TGTGCCAGCAGCGTAGGCGGGAGCCGAAACACCGGGGAGCTGTTTTTT	CASSVGGSRNTGELFF
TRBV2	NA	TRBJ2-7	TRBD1	TGTGCCAGCAGTGAATACCGACAGGGGGAGTACGAGCAGTACTTC	CASSEYRQGEYEQYF
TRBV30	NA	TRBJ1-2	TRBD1	TGTGCCTGGAGAGAAACAGGACAGGGCTATGGCTACACCTTC	CAWRETGQGYGYTF
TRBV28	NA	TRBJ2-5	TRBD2	TGTGCCAGCAGTCCGACTAGCGAGCAAGAGACCCAGTACTTC	CASSPTSEQETQYF
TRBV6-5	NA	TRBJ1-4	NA	TGTGCCAGCAGTTATGGGATAAATGAAAAACTGTTTTTT	CASSYGINEKLFF
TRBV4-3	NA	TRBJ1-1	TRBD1	TGCGCCAGCAGCCTCGGACAGGGGAACACTGAAGCTTTCTTT	CASSLGQGNTEAFF
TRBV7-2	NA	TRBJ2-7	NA	TGTGCCAGCAGCTCATGGGAGGGGGACTACGAGCAGTACTTC	CASSSWEGDYEQYF
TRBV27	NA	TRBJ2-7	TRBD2	TGTGCCAGCAGTTATACTAGCGGGGGGGCCTGGGGATCCGAGCAGTACTTC	CASSYTSGGAWGSEQYF
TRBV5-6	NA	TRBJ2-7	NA	TGTGCCAGCAGCTCCCCGCCCACGGCAAACTACGAGCAGTACTTC	CASSSPPTANYEQYF
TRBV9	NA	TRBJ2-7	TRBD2	TGTGCCAGCAGCGGGGGCTTTAGCGGGGAAGAGCAGTACTTC	CASSGGFSGEEQYF
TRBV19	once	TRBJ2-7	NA	TGTGCCAGTACGGACCATTCCTACGAGCAGTACTTC	CASTDHSYEQYF
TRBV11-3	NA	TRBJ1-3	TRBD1	TGTGCCAGCAGCCAATGGACAGGCTCTGGAAACACCATATATTTT	CASSQWTGSGNTIYF
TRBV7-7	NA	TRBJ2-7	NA	TGTGCCAGCAGCTTAGGCGCTAGCCTGATAGACGAGCAGTACTTC	CASSLGASLIDEQYF
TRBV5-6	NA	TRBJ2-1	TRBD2	TGTGCCAGCAGCTTGACTAGCGGGAGGTACAATGAGCAGTTCTTC	CASSLTSGRYNEQFF
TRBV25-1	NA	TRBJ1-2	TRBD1	TGTGCCAGCAGTGAATCCGGGACAGACTTCTATGGCTACACCTTC	CASSESGTDFYGYTF
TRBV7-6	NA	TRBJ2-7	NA	TGTGCCAGCAGCCCGGAGGGAAGGACCTACGAGCAGTACTTC	CASSPEGRTYEQYF
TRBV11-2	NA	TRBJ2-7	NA	TGTGCCAGCAGCTTATATAACGAGCAGTACTTC	CASSLYNEQYF
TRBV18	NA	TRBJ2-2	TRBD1	TGTGCCAGCTCAGCACAGGGGGCGAACACCGGGGAGCTGTTTTTT	CASSAQGANTGELFF
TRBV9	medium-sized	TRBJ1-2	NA	TGTGCCAGCAGCGTAGAAAGTGATATCCTCTATGGCTACACCTTC	CASSVESDILYGYTF
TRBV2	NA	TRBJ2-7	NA	TGTGCCAGCAGTGACTTGGCGGGAACCTACGAGCAGTACTTC	CASSDLAGTYEQYF
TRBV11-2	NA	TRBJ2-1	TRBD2	TGTGCCAGCAGCTTAGCGGGAGGGCCTCGCAATGAGCAGTTCTTC	CASSLAGGPRNEQFF
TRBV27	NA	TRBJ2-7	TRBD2	TGTGCCAGCAGTTCAGATACTAGCGGGGGATTCTACGAGCAGTACTTC	CASSSDTSGGFYEQYF
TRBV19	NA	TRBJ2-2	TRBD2	TGTGCCAGTAGTATTAGGCTAGCGGCGAACACCGGGGAGCTGTTTTTT	CASSIRLAANTGELFF
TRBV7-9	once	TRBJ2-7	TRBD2	TGTGCCAGCAGCTTAGGGGGGCCTAGCGGGAGTTACGAGCAGTACTTC	CASSLGGPSGSYEQYF
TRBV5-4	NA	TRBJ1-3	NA	TGTGCCAGCAGCTTATCGTGGGGGCCGAACACCATATATTTT	CASSLSWGPNTIYF
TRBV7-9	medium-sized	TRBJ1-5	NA	TGTGCCAGCAGCTCCGCGGGGAATCAGCCCCAGCATTTT	CASSSAGNQPQHF
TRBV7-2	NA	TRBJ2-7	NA	TGTGCCAGCAGCTGGGGGTCTTCCTACGAGCAGTACTTC	CASSWGSSYEQYF
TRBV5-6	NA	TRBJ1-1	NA	TGTGCCAGCAGCTTGCCCCAGCGGGGTTTGAACACTGAAGCTTTCTTT	CASSLPQRGLNTEAFF
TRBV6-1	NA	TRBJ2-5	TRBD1	TGTGCCAGCAGTGAATGGGGACAGGGAGGAGAGACCCAGTACTTC	CASSEWGQGGETQYF
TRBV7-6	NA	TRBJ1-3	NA	TGTGCCAGCAGCTTAGGGACAGCCGGATCCTCTGGAAACACCATATATTTT	CASSLGTAGSSGNTIYF
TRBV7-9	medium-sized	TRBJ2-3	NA	TGTGCCAGCAGCCCCCCAACCCCCACAGATACGCAGTATTTT	CASSPPTPTDTQYF
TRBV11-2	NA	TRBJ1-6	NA	TGTGCCAGCAGCTTAGGTGGGTGGTATAATTCACCCCTCCACTTT	CASSLGGWYNSPLHF
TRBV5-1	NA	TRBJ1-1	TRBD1	TGCGCCAGCAGCCTAGACAGGGTGATCGGTAACCCTGAAGCTTTCTTT	CASSLDRVIGNPEAFF
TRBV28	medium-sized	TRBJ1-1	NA	TGTGCCAGCAGTACGGACAGATCCACTGAAGCTTTCTTT	CASSTDRSTEAFF
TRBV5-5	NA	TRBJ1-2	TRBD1	TGTGCCAGCAGCCAGGGACAGGGGAATCGTTATGATGGCTACACCTTC	CASSQGQGNRYDGYTF
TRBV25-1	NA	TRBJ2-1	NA	TGTGCCAGCAGACTACTCTCCTACAATGAGCAGTTCTTC	CASRLLSYNEQFF
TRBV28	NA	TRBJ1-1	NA	TGTGCCAGCAGTTGGGCAGAGATGAACACTGAAGCTTTCTTT	CASSWAEMNTEAFF
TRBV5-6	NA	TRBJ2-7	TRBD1	TGTGCCAGCAGCTTGGGAACAGGGGCCAACGAGCAGTACTTC	CASSLGTGANEQYF
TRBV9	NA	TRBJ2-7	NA	TGTGCCAGCAGCGCCGGAATCACCTACGAGCAGTACTTC	CASSAGITYEQYF
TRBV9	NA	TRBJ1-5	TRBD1	TGTGCCAGCAGCCTTAGACAGACGGGACAGGGAGTCGGCAATCAGCCCCAGCATTTT	CASSLRQTGQGVGNQPQHF
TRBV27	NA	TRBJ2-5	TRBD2	TGTGCCAGCAGTTGGGGCGGGGGGAGTCAAGAGACCCAGTACTTC	CASSWGGGSQETQYF
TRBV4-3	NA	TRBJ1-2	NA	TGCGCCAGCAGCCAAGACCACGGTGCTCGGAGCTATGGCTACACCTTC	CASSQDHGARSYGYTF
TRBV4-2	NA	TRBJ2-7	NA	TGTGCCAGCAGCGAGGACCTGATCTCCCCCTACGAGCAGTATTTC	CASSEDLISPYEQYF
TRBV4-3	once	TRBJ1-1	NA	TGCGCCAGCAGCCAAGATCCGGTGAACACTGAAGCTTTCTTT	CASSQDPVNTEAFF
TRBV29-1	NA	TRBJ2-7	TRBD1	TGCAGCGTGGAACTTCCGGGACAGGCCTCCTACGAGCAGTACTTC	CSVELPGQASYEQYF
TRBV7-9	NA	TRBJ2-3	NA	TGTGCCAGCAGCTTAGACCGTGACACAGATACGCAGTATTTT	CASSLDRDTDTQYF
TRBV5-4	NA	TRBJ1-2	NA	TGTGCCAGCAGCCCGGATCCCAGGGCGAGGATTGGGCACACCTTC	CASSPDPRARIGHTF
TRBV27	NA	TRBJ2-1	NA	TGTGCCAGCAGTTTGGGGACGAGATACAATGAGCAGTTCTTC	CASSLGTRYNEQFF
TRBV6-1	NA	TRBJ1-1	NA	TGTGCCAGCACCCTCGGGGGGCAGAACACTGAAGCTTTCTTT	CASTLGGQNTEAFF
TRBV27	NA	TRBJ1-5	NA	TGTGCCAGCAGTTTAAGCTCCCCTATGCTACATCAGCCCCAGCATTTT	CASSLSSPMLHQPQHF